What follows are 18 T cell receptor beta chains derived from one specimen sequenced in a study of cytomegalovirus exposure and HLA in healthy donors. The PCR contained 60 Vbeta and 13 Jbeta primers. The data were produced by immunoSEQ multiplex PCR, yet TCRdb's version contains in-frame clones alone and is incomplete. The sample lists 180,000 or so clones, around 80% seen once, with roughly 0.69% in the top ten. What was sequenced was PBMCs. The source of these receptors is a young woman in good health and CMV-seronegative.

The CDR3 bases are TGTGCCAGTAGTACAGGGAGGGGGACTGAAGCTTTCTTT. It codes for CASSTGRGTEAFF. The chain joins TRBV19 to TRBJ1-1, with a possible D match to TRBD1 (6 bases). V was pared by 4 bases and J by 5 bases, with 11 bases between. The CDR3 consists of 13 residues. Looked up from germline, CDR1 is LNHDA and CDR2 is SQIVND (reference sequence).

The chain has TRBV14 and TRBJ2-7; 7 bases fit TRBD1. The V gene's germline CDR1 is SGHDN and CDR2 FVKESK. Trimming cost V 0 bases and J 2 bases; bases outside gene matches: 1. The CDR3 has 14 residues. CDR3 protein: CASSQEGTAYEQYF. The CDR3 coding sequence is TGTGCCAGCAGCCAAGAAGGGACAGCCTACGAGCAGTACTTC. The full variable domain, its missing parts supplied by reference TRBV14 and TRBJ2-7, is EAGVTQFPSHSVIEKGQTVTLRCDPISGHDNLYWYRRVMGKEIKFLLHFVKESKQDESGMPNNRFLAERTGGTYSTLKVQPAELEDSGVYFCASSQEGTAYEQYFGPGTRLTVT.

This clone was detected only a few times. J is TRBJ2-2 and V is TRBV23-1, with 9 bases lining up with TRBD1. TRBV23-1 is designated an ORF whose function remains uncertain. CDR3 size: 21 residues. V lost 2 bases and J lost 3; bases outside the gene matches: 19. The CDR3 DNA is TGCGCCAGCAGTCAACGGTATATTTTAGGGACAGGGACGAGGGACACCGGGGAGCTGTTTTTT. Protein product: CASSQRYILGTGTRDTGELFF.

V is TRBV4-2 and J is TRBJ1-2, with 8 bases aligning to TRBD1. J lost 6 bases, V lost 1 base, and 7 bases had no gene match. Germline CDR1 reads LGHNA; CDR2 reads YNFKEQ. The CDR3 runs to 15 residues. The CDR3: CASSQVNRGEDGYTF. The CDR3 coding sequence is TGTGCCAGCAGCCAAGTTAACAGGGGGGAGGATGGCTACACCTTC.

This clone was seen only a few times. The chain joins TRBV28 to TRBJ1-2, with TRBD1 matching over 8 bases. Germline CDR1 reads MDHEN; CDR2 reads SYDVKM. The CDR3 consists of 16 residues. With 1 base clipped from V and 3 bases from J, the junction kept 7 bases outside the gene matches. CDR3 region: CASSLFLDRADYGYTF. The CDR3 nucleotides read TGTGCCAGCAGTTTATTTTTGGACAGGGCGGACTATGGCTACACCTTC.

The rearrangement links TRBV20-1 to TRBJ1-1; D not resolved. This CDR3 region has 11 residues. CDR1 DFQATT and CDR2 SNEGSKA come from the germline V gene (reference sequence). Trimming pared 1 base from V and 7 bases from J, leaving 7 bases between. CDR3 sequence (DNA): TGCAGTGCTAGAGTCTGGAGTGAAGCTTTCTTT. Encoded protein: CSARVWSEAFF.

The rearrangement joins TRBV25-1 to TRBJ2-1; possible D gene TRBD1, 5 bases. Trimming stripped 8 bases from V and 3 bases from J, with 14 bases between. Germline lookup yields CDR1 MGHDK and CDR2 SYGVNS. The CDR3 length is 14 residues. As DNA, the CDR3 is TGTGCCAGCGGGGCGAGTGGCGACTACAATGAGCAGTTCTTC. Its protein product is CASGASGDYNEQFF.

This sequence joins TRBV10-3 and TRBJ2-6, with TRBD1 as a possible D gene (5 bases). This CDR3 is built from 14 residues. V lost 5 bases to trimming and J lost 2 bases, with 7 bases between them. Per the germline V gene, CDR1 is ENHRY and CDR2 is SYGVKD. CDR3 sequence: CAISQGAGANVLTF. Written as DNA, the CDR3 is TGTGCCATCAGTCAGGGTGCTGGGGCCAACGTCCTGACTTTC.

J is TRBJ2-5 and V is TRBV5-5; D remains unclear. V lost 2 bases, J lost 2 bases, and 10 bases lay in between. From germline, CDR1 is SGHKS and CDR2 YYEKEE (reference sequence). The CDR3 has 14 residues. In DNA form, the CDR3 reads TGTGCCAGCAGCTTTATGGCGGAACAAGAGACCCAGTACTTC. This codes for CASSFMAEQETQYF.

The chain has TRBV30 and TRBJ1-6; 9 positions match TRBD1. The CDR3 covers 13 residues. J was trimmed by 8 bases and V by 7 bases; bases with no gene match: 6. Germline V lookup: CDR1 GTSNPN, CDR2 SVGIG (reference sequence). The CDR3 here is CASEQGADSPLHF. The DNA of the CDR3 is TGTGCCTCCGAACAGGGGGCGGATTCACCCCTCCACTTT.

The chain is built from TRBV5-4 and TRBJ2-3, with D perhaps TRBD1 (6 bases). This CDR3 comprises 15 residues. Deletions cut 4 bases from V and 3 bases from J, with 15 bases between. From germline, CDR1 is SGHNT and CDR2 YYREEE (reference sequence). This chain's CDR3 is CASSPWGLITDTQYF. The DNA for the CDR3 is TGTGCCAGCAGCCCCTGGGGGCTGATTACAGATACGCAGTATTTT.

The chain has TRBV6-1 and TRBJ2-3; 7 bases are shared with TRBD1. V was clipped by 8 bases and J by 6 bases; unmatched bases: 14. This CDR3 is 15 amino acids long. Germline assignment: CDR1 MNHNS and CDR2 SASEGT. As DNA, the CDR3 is TGTGCCAGCGGGGTCGGGCAGGGGGAAATCGATACGCAGTATTTT. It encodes CASGVGQGEIDTQYF.

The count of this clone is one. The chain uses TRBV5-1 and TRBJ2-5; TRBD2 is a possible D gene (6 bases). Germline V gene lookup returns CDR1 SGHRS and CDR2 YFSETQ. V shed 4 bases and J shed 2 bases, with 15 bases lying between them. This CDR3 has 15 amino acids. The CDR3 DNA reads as TGCGCCAGCAGCCCCTCCGGACTAATTCAAGAGACCCAGTACTTC. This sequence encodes CASSPSGLIQETQYF.

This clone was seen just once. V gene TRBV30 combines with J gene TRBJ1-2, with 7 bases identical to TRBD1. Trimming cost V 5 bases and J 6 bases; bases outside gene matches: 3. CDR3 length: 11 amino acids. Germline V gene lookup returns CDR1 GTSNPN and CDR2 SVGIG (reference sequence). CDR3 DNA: TGTGCCTGGTCGACAGGGAATGGCTACACCTTC. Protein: CAWSTGNGYTF.

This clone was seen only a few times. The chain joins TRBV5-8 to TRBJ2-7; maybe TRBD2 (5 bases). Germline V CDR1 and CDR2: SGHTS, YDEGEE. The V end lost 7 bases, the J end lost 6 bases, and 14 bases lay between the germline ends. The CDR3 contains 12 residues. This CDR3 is CASLYATSEQYF. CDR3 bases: TGTGCCAGCCTTTATGCCACTAGCGAGCAGTACTTC.

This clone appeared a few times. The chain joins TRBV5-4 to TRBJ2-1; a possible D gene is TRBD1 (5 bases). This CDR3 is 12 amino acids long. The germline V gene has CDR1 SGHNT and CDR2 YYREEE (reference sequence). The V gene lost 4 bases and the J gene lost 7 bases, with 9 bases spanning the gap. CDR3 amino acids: CASSPRQNEQFF. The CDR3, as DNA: TGTGCCAGCAGCCCCCGACAGAATGAGCAGTTCTTC. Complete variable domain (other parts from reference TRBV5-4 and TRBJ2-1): ETGVTQSPTHLIKTRGQQVTLRCSSQSGHNTVSWYQQALGQGPQFIFQYYREEENGRGNFPPRFSGLQFPNYSSELNVNALELDDSALYLCASSPRQNEQFFGPGTRLTVL.

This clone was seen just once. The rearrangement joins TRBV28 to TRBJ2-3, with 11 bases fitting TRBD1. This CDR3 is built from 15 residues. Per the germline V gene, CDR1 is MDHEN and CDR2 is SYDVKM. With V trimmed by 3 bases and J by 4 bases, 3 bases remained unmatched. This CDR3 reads CASSFGGQGADTQYF. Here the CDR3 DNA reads TGTGCCAGCAGTTTTGGGGGACAGGGGGCAGATACGCAGTATTTT.

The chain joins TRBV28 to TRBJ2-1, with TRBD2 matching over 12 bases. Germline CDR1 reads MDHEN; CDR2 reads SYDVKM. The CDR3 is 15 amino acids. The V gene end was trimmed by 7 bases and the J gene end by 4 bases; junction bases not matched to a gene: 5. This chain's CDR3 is CASTGTSGFYNEQFF. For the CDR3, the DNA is TGTGCCAGCACCGGGACTAGCGGGTTTTACAATGAGCAGTTCTTC.